These T cell receptor beta chains were read from a single sample in a study of T cells in Graves' hyperthyroidism and ophthalmopathy. Each CDR3 protein is one row after TCRdb ran MiXCR on the multiplex PCR reads. The sample contains some 300,000 distinct CDR3 sequences, roughly 14% of which appear only once. The material sequenced was blood. These receptors originate from a woman aged 30 to 39 with Graves' hyperthyroidism that later progressed to Graves' ophthalmopathy. The CDR3 runs from the conserved cysteine through the conserved F or W. The order of the fields is V gene, D gene, J gene, clone size, CDR3 protein, CDR3 DNA. A D gene is named only where the DNA matches it firmly. The size field is filled for only some rows; it gives once, few, many or a size class.

>TRBV6-4|NA|TRBJ1-6|NA
CASSDSSGGISPLHF
TGTGCCAGCAGTGACTCGTCAGGTGGTATTTCACCCCTCCACTTT
>TRBV6-2/TRBV6-3|NA|TRBJ2-7|many
CASSQDWGRFYEQYF
TGTGCCAGCAGCCAGGATTGGGGGCGTTTCTACGAGCAGTACTTC
>TRBV2|NA|TRBJ2-7|many
CASLTNGSPTYEQYF
TGTGCCAGCCTCACTAACGGGAGTCCGACCTACGAGCAGTACTTC
>TRBV19|TRBD2|TRBJ2-5|few
CASSIGGLAGEETQYF
TGTGCCAGTAGTATAGGCGGGCTAGCGGGAGAAGAGACCCAGTACTTC
>TRBV28|TRBD2|TRBJ2-4|many
CASSLGGVRAKNIQYF
TGTGCCAGCAGTTTGGGGGGGGTTCGGGCCAAAAACATTCAGTACTTC
>TRBV11-2|TRBD2|TRBJ2-1|many
CASSLVPPHSGRAGNEQFF
TGTGCCAGCAGCTTAGTCCCACCACATAGCGGGAGGGCCGGCAATGAGCAGTTCTTC
>TRBV11-3|TRBD1|TRBJ2-2|many
CASSRFGQGTANTGELFF
TGTGCCAGCAGCCGATTTGGACAGGGGACCGCGAACACCGGGGAGCTGTTTTTT
>TRBV10-3|TRBD1|TRBJ1-3|many
CAISESTGGRNTIYF
TGTGCCATCAGTGAGTCTACAGGGGGAAGGAACACCATATATTTT
>TRBV3-1|NA|TRBJ2-3|many
CASSQVPASTDTQYF
TGTGCCAGCAGCCAAGTCCCCGCCAGCACAGATACGCAGTATTTT
>TRBV6-2/TRBV6-3|NA|TRBJ2-4|many
CASSSRGGAKNIQYF
TGTGCCAGCAGTTCCCGAGGGGGGGCCAAAAACATTCAGTACTTC
>TRBV6-1|NA|TRBJ1-5|many
CASSETPRQPQHF
TGTGCCAGCAGTGAAACCCCCAGGCAGCCCCAGCATTTT
>TRBV30|NA|TRBJ2-5|many
CAWKLTVRETQYF
TGTGCCTGGAAACTAACAGTGAGAGAGACCCAGTACTTC
>TRBV10-3|NA|TRBJ2-2|many
CAISAGENTGELFF
TGTGCCATCAGTGCAGGGGAGAACACCGGGGAGCTGTTTTTT
>TRBV11-2|NA|TRBJ2-5|many
CASSPTEYQETQYF
TGTGCCAGCAGCCCTACAGAATACCAAGAGACCCAGTACTTC
>TRBV7-6|TRBD2|TRBJ2-3|many
CASSFGGGTDTQYF
TGTGCCAGCAGCTTTGGGGGGGGCACAGATACGCAGTATTTT
>TRBV9|NA|TRBJ2-2|NA
CASRPSGDLNTGELFF
TGTGCCAGCAGGCCCTCCGGCGATCTGAACACCGGGGAGCTGTTTTTT
>TRBV27|TRBD1|TRBJ2-7|many
CASSLGGQGSEQYF
TGTGCCAGCAGTTTAGGGGGACAGGGTTCCGAGCAGTACTTC
>TRBV27|NA|TRBJ1-5|many
CASSFDRTSNQPQHF
TGTGCCAGCAGTTTCGACAGAACAAGCAATCAGCCCCAGCATTTT
>TRBV7-9|NA|TRBJ2-3|many
CASSLGSTDTQYF
TGTGCCAGCAGCTTAGGCAGCACAGATACGCAGTATTTT
>TRBV15|NA|TRBJ1-6|NA
CATTRSSYNSPLHF
TGTGCCACCACGAGGAGCTCCTATAATTCACCCCTCCACTTT
>TRBV10-3|TRBD1|TRBJ2-7|many
CAARTGGVYEQYF
TGTGCCGCAAGGACAGGGGGCGTTTACGAGCAGTACTTC
>TRBV27|NA|TRBJ2-7|few
CASSSEANTYEQYF
TGTGCCAGCAGCTCGGAGGCAAACACCTACGAGCAGTACTTC
>TRBV28|NA|TRBJ1-5|many
CASKLVSNQPQHF
TGTGCCAGCAAGCTGGTGAGCAATCAGCCCCAGCATTTT
>TRBV7-9|TRBD1|TRBJ2-3|many
CASSLVEGATDTQYF
TGTGCCAGCAGCTTAGTCGAGGGGGCCACAGATACGCAGTATTTT
>TRBV30|NA|TRBJ1-4|many
CAWSLGQNEKLFF
TGTGCCTGGAGTTTGGGGCAGAATGAAAAACTGTTTTTT
>TRBV30|NA|TRBJ1-5|once
CAWSVNYQPQHF
TGTGCCTGGAGTGTAAATTATCAGCCCCAGCATTTT
>TRBV6-1|TRBD2|TRBJ2-1|many
CASSEEGGGEGLAYNEQFF
TGTGCCAGCAGTGAAGAAGGTGGGGGGGAGGGTTTAGCCTACAATGAGCAGTTCTTC
>TRBV28|NA|TRBJ2-1|many
CASSNSGSTYNEQFF
TGTGCCAGCAGCAATTCCGGGAGTACCTACAATGAGCAGTTCTTC
>TRBV20-1|NA|TRBJ2-7|many
CSAWDGPAYEQYF
TGCAGTGCTTGGGACGGACCAGCCTACGAGCAGTACTTC
>TRBV19|NA|TRBJ2-7|few
CASSNLLEYEQYF
TGTGCCAGTAGTAACCTACTAGAGTACGAGCAGTACTTC
>TRBV5-1|NA|TRBJ2-3|many
CASNTDYLGTQYF
TGCGCCAGCAACACCGATTATCTTGGTACGCAGTATTTT
>TRBV30|NA|TRBJ2-5|NA
CAWSGGARETQYF
TGTGCCTGGAGTGGTGGGGCGCGGGAGACCCAGTACTTC
>TRBV6-1|NA|TRBJ2-1|few
CASTESNEQFF
TGTGCCAGCACTGAGTCAAATGAGCAGTTCTTC
>TRBV27|TRBD1|TRBJ2-7|many
CASSPWDSSYEQYF
TGTGCCAGCAGCCCTTGGGACAGCTCCTACGAGCAGTACTTC
>TRBV27|TRBD2|TRBJ2-5|many
CASSFEGGETQYF
TGTGCCAGCAGTTTTGAGGGAGGGGAGACCCAGTACTTC
>TRBV27|TRBD1|TRBJ2-7|many
CASTFSSAGGEQYF
TGTGCCAGCACTTTCAGTTCGGCAGGGGGTGAGCAGTACTTC
>TRBV14|NA|TRBJ1-5|many
CASSAGGSRNQPQHF
TGTGCCAGCAGCGCCGGGGGGTCACGCAATCAGCCCCAGCATTTT
>TRBV18|TRBD2|TRBJ2-2|few
CASSPTGTSSNTGELFF
TGTGCCAGCTCACCAACCGGGACTAGCTCGAACACCGGGGAGCTGTTTTTT
>TRBV20-1|TRBD2|TRBJ2-1|NA
CSARVPAGGAYNEQFF
TGCAGTGCTAGAGTTCCAGCGGGAGGGGCCTACAATGAGCAGTTCTTC
>TRBV30|NA|TRBJ2-2|many
CAWNYRVRDTGELFF
TGTGCCTGGAATTACAGGGTTAGAGACACCGGGGAGCTGTTTTTT
>TRBV3-1|NA|TRBJ1-4|many
CASSRGTGEKLFF
TGTGCCAGCAGCCGGGGGACTGGTGAAAAACTGTTTTTT
>TRBV29-1|TRBD1|TRBJ2-7|many
CSASQGVLYEQYF
TGCAGCGCCTCACAGGGGGTCCTCTACGAGCAGTACTTC
>TRBV7-2|TRBD2|TRBJ2-7|many
CASTPPGLAGISYEQYF
TGTGCCAGCACCCCTCCGGGACTAGCGGGTATCTCCTACGAGCAGTACTTC
>TRBV4-2|NA|TRBJ1-4|many
CASSPTGGSRVSTNEKLFF
TGTGCCAGCAGTCCAACCGGGGGATCGCGTGTCTCAACTAATGAAAAACTGTTTTTT
>TRBV7-3|NA|TRBJ2-1|many
CASSLSGGMGGNEQFF
TGTGCCAGCAGCTTAAGTGGCGGGATGGGGGGCAATGAGCAGTTCTTC
>TRBV5-6|NA|TRBJ2-1|many
CASSPDLGREQFF
TGTGCCAGCAGCCCGGATCTAGGGCGTGAGCAGTTCTTC
>TRBV7-9|TRBD1|TRBJ2-3|many
CASSLPPGTRDRAATDTQYF
TGTGCCAGCAGCTTACCCCCTGGGACCCGGGACAGGGCAGCCACAGATACGCAGTATTTT
>TRBV6-1|NA|TRBJ1-6|NA
CASGKNGNSPLHF
TGTGCCAGCGGGAAGAATGGTAATTCACCCCTCCACTTT
>TRBV29-1|NA|TRBJ1-1|NA
CSAHRGGGNTEAFF
TGCAGCGCCCACCGCGGGGGGGGAAACACTGAAGCTTTCTTT
>TRBV19|NA|TRBJ1-3|few
CATRGFGAGNTIYF
TGTGCCACAAGGGGGTTTGGTGCTGGAAACACCATATATTTT
>TRBV20-1|TRBD2|TRBJ2-5|many
CSASTGGFQETQYF
TGCAGTGCTAGTACGGGAGGCTTCCAAGAGACCCAGTACTTC
>TRBV20-1|TRBD2|TRBJ2-1|many
CSSSGQYYNEQFF
TGCAGCTCTAGCGGACAATACTACAATGAGCAGTTCTTC
>TRBV28|NA|TRBJ1-1|many
CASSLPSPGNTEAFF
TGTGCCAGCAGTTTACCAAGTCCGGGGAACACTGAAGCTTTCTTT